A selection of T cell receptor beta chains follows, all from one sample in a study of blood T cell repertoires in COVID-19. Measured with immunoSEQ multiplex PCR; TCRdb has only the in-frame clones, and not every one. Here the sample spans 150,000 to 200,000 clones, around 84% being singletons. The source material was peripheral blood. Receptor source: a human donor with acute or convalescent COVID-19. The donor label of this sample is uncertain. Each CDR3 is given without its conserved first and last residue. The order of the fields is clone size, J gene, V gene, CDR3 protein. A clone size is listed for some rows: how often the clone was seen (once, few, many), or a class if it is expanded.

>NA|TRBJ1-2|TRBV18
ASSPIQGNPSFYT
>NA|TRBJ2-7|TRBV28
ASRVAGGPDEQY
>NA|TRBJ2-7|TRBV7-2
ASSPGTASSYEQY
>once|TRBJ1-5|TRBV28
ASSLWDRLLQPQH
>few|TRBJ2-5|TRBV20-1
SASLLQETQY
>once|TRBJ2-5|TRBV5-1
ASSVGSGETQY
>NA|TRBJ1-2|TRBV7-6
ASSPTGLAGYT
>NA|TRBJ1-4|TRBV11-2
ASSLGPGANEKLF
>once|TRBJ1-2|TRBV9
ASTRDRGGGYT
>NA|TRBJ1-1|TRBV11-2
ASSLPGGVEAF
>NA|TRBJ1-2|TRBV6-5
ASTQDSNYGYT
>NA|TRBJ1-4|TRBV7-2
ASSLGGIGGWQKLF
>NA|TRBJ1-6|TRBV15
ATNEGQEANSPLH
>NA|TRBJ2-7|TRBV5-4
ASSRPGSSYEQY
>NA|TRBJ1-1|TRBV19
ASSIEKGTEAF
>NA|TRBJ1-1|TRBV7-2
ASSLGGRRTEAF